Presented here are 13 T cell receptor beta chains from one specimen sequenced in a study of blood T cell repertoires in COVID-19. Profiling relied on immunoSEQ multiplex PCR, and the TCRdb table lists in-frame clones only, not all of them. The sample yields approximately 75,000 clones, about 86% seen once. Sequenced input: peripheral blood. The receptors come from a man older than 75 with COVID-19, enrolled during active disease.

V gene TRBV11-3 combines with J gene TRBJ1-3; a possible D gene is TRBD1 (6 bases). The germline V gene has CDR1 SGHNT and CDR2 YENEEA. Trimming removed 1 base at V and 0 bases at J, with 16 bases between. This CDR3 comprises 18 residues. For the CDR3, the DNA is TGTGCCAGCAGCTTAGGGGTCCCAGGGACAAGCTCTGGAAACACCATATATTTT. Its protein product is CASSLGVPGTSSGNTIYF.

Regarding this clone: The sample holds other DNA sequences that translate to the same CDR3. The chain couples TRBV2 to TRBJ2-3, with 7 bases lining up with TRBD1. J was trimmed by 4 bases and V by 4 bases; bases with no gene match: 2. The CDR3 length is 13 residues. CDR1 is SNHLY, CDR2 FYNNEI, per germline. Here the CDR3 DNA reads TGTGCCAGCAGTGGGCAGGGGGCAGATACGCAGTATTTT. This encodes CASSGQGADTQYF. The full variable domain, rest sourced from reference TRBV2 and TRBJ2-3, is EPEVTQTPSHQVTQMGQEVILRCVPISNHLYFYWYRQILGQKVEFLVSFYNNEISEKSEIFDDQFSVERPDGSNFTLKIRSTKLEDSAMYFCASSGQGADTQYFGPGTRLTVL.

The rearrangement uses TRBV9 and TRBJ1-3, with a possible D match to TRBD1 (5 bases). CDR3 length equals 17 residues. V was shortened by 3 bases and J by 0 bases, with 16 bases between the two germline ends. The germline V gene has CDR1 SGDLS and CDR2 YYNGEE. The chain's CDR3 is CASSAVAQGTSGNTIYF. The CDR3 region has the DNA TGTGCCAGCAGCGCCGTAGCTCAGGGTACCTCTGGAAACACCATATATTTT.

The chain links TRBV10-1 to TRBJ1-1, with TRBD1 identical over 7 bases. Germline V gene data show CDR1 as WNHNN and CDR2 as SYGVQD (reference sequence). The V segment lost 5 bases and the J segment 4 bases; nucleotides outside the gene matches: 7. This CDR3 contains 14 residues. DNA of the CDR3: TGCGCCAGCAGTAAGACAGGGAGGTTCACTGAAGCTTTCTTT. This codes for CASSKTGRFTEAFF.

The V gene is TRBV4-3, the J gene TRBJ1-2, with TRBD1 identical over 7 bases. The length of the CDR3 is 17 residues. Germline V lookup: CDR1 LGHNA, CDR2 YSLEER. J was trimmed by 7 bases and V by 1 base; bases with no gene match: 15. CDR3 nucleotides: TGCGCCAGCAGCCAAGCCCTAGCCGGGACAGTTACGGTTGGCTACACCTTC. It yields the protein CASSQALAGTVTVGYTF.

V and J are TRBV9 and TRBJ1-2; D gene uncertain. Germline V CDR1 and CDR2: SGDLS, YYNGEE. The CDR3 length is 16 residues. V dropped 3 bases and J dropped 4 bases, with 19 bases sitting between them. CDR3 amino acids: CASSAVATLRGYGYTF. CDR3 nucleotides: TGTGCCAGCAGCGCAGTAGCCACTCTCCGAGGCTATGGCTACACCTTC. Together with reference TRBV9 and TRBJ1-2, the CDR3 gives the full variable domain: DSGVTQTPKHLITATGQRVTLRCSPRSGDLSVYWYQQSLDQGLQFLIQYYNGEERAKGNILERFSAQQFPDLHSELNLSSLELGDSALYFCASSAVATLRGYGYTFGSGTRLTVV.

This clone was found a few times. The chain links TRBV5-1 to TRBJ1-1; 8 bases match TRBD1. The CDR3 extends over 14 amino acids. Trimming took 4 bases from V and 8 from J; bases not matched to a gene: 10. CDR1 is SGHRS and CDR2 is YFSETQ in the germline V gene. This chain's CDR3 is CASSEDSTGVEAFF. The CDR3 coding sequence is TGCGCCAGCAGCGAGGATTCGACAGGGGTAGAAGCTTTCTTT.

The chain uses TRBV18 and TRBJ1-3; tentative D call: TRBD1 (5 bases). V gave up 5 bases and J gave up 3 bases, with 11 bases separating them. CDR3 length equals 14 residues. CDR1 is KGHSH, CDR2 LQKENI, per germline. CDR3 bases: TGTGCCAGCTCAACCCAGGGAAGTGGAAACACCATATATTTT. Protein product: CASSTQGSGNTIYF. Full variable domain (remainder filled in from reference TRBV18 and TRBJ1-3): NAGVMQNPRHLVRRRGQEARLRCSPMKGHSHVYWYRQLPEEGLKFMVYLQKENIIDESGMPKERFSAEFPKEGPSILRIQQVVRGDSAAYFCASSTQGSGNTIYFGEGSWLTVV.

On this clone itself: At one boundary the junction diverges from the germline segment, which might be a read error. This rearrangement joins TRBV12-3 or TRBV12-4 to TRBJ1-2; a possible D gene is TRBD1 (5 bases). The CDR3 extends over 13 amino acids. Written as DNA, the CDR3 is TGTGCCAGCAGTTTTGGGGCTGAATATGGCCACACCTTC. The encoded protein is CASSFGAEYGHTF.

The V call is TRBV25-1, the J call TRBJ2-3; D is perhaps TRBD1 (6 bases). The CDR3 contains 15 residues. CDR1 is MGHDK, CDR2 SYGVNS, per germline. V dropped 6 bases and J dropped 3 bases, with 16 bases sitting between them. The CDR3 loop reads CASSPPGHWTDTQYF. CDR3 coding DNA: TGTGCCAGCAGCCCGCCGGGACATTGGACAGATACGCAGTATTTT.

This chain uses TRBV2 with TRBJ1-2; TRBD1 agrees at 10 bases. The V gene's germline CDR1 is SNHLY and CDR2 FYNNEI. Unmatched junction bases numbered 10, after V lost 6 bases and J lost 6 bases. CDR3 length: 15 residues. CDR3 nucleotide sequence: TGTGCCAGCAGCGGAAAGACAGGGGGCAACGATGGCTACACCTTC. Translation gives CASSGKTGGNDGYTF.

The sample holds one count of this clone. The rearrangement links TRBV3-1 (or the pseudogene TRBV3-2) to TRBJ2-3; TRBD2 aligns across 12 bases. The ends lost 6 bases at V and 7 bases at J; junction bases unmatched: 8. Germline CDR1 is LGHDT and CDR2 is YNNKEL (reference sequence). This CDR3 region has 15 residues. CDR3 in DNA: TGTGCCAGCAGAGAGACTAGCGGGGGTACAAATACGCAGTATTTT. Encoded protein: CASRETSGGTNTQYF.

The chain recombines TRBV6-6 with TRBJ1-1, with D unclear. V was pared by 2 bases and J by 6 bases, with 10 bases between. Per germline, CDR1 MNHNY and CDR2 SVGAGI (reference sequence). There are 13 residues in the CDR3. CDR3 loop: CASSYPGSAEAFF. DNA for the CDR3: TGTGCCAGCAGTTACCCCGGTAGCGCTGAAGCTTTCTTT.